This entry lists 20 T cell receptor beta chains sequenced from one sample in a study of blood T cell repertoires in COVID-19. This table comes from immunoSEQ multiplex PCR, and its TCRdb copy is limited to in-frame clones, with some not included. This sample has about 320,000 clones, with 85% to 95% found just once. The specimen was PBMCs or T cells enriched from blood (not recorded which). Source of these receptors: a woman aged 25 to 45 who had been exposed to COVID-19.

This chain connects TRBV2 to TRBJ2-3, with a possible D match to TRBD1 (5 bases). V was pared by 7 bases and J by 4 bases, with 9 bases between. Per the germline V gene, CDR1 is SNHLY and CDR2 is FYNNEI. CDR3 length: 12 amino acids. The CDR3 sequence: CASIVTADTQYF. The CDR3, as DNA: TGTGCCAGCATAGTGACAGCAGATACGCAGTATTTT.

The gene calls are TRBV7-9 and TRBJ1-1; maybe TRBD1 (6 bases). V was shortened by 2 bases and J by 6 bases, with 16 bases between the two germline ends. This CDR3 has 15 residues. Germline lookup yields CDR1 SEHNR and CDR2 FQNEAQ (reference sequence). This CDR3 is CASSLNPGHQAEAFF. DNA for the CDR3: TGTGCCAGCAGCTTAAATCCGGGACACCAGGCTGAAGCTTTCTTT.

The genes are TRBV7-6 and TRBJ2-7; D gene unclear. V shed 0 bases and J shed 1 base, with 7 bases lying between them. CDR1 SGHVS and CDR2 FNYEAQ come from the germline V gene. CDR3 size: 14 residues. Here the CDR3 reads CASSLAGRSYEQYF. CDR3 nucleotide sequence: TGTGCCAGCAGCTTAGCCGGCAGGTCCTACGAGCAGTACTTC.

The genes are TRBV6-1 and TRBJ1-4, with D perhaps matching TRBD1 (6 bases). This CDR3 is 16 amino acids long. V was clipped by 4 bases and J by 2 bases, with 14 bases between them. From germline, CDR1 is MNHNS and CDR2 SASEGT. This CDR3 is CASSAYNRATNEKLFF. The CDR3 region has the DNA TGTGCCAGCAGTGCCTATAACAGGGCGACTAATGAAAAACTGTTTTTT.

The CDR3, as DNA: TGTGCCAGCAGCCAAGATCGTATGGGGGCCTCCCAAGAGACCCAGTACTTC. Residues: CASSQDRMGASQETQYF. The rearrangement joins TRBV3-1 (or the pseudogene TRBV3-2) to TRBJ2-5; D is perhaps TRBD1 (6 bases). Trimming took off 0 bases at V and 1 base at J, with 15 bases between the two ends. This CDR3 has 17 residues. The germline CDR1 and CDR2 sequences are LGHDT and YNNKEL (reference sequence).

V is TRBV7-2 and J is TRBJ2-1; a weak D match, TRBD1 (6 bases). The CDR3 totals 17 residues. Trimming removed 1 base at V and 4 bases at J, with 17 bases between. Germline V gene lookup returns CDR1 SGHTA and CDR2 FQGNSA. The CDR3 sequence is CASSLGGGPLIYNEQFF. As DNA, the CDR3 is TGTGCCAGCAGCTTAGGTGGGGGCCCGCTCATTTACAATGAGCAGTTCTTC.

J is TRBJ1-4 and V is TRBV2; D perhaps matches TRBD1 (6 bases). Germline CDR1 is SNHLY and CDR2 is FYNNEI. The V gene lost 4 bases and the J gene lost 11 bases, with 11 bases spanning the gap. The CDR3 runs to 12 residues. CDR3 residues: CASSADQGKLFF. For the CDR3, the DNA is TGTGCCAGCAGTGCCGACCAGGGGAAACTGTTTTTT.

This sequence joins TRBV12-3 or TRBV12-4 and TRBJ1-2, with a possible D match to TRBD1 (6 bases). The CDR3 is 12 amino acids. Between the trimmed V and J ends, which lost 7 bases and 7 bases, there was a span of 13 bases. The CDR3 DNA sequence: TGTGCCAGCACCCGGGGGGGCCCTGGCTACACCTTC. This codes for CASTRGGPGYTF.

For this clone: The same CDR3 also results from other DNA sequences found in this sample. This chain uses TRBV7-3 with TRBJ1-1; D is perhaps TRBD1 (5 bases). Per the germline V gene, CDR1 is SGHTA and CDR2 is FQGTGA. The CDR3 runs to 13 residues. The V gene lost 4 bases and the J gene lost 4 bases, with 10 bases spanning the gap. The CDR3: CASSSQGSTEAFF. The CDR3 nucleotides are TGTGCCAGCAGCTCTCAGGGTAGCACTGAAGCTTTCTTT.

The gene calls are TRBV3-1 (or the pseudogene TRBV3-2) and TRBJ1-2; TRBD1 matches at 8 bases. In germline, CDR1 is LGHDT, CDR2 YNNKEL (reference sequence). This CDR3 has 16 residues. V was clipped by 1 base and J by 8 bases; unmatched bases: 12. The CDR3 DNA reads as TGTGCCAGCAGCCAAGCCGGGACAGGTCGTAAGTGGGGCTACACCTTC. Translation: CASSQAGTGRKWGYTF.

The genes are TRBV5-5 and TRBJ1-5, with 7 bases that match TRBD1. CDR3 length equals 15 residues. Unmatched junction bases numbered 7, after V lost 0 bases and J lost 7 bases. Germline CDR1 reads SGHKS; CDR2 reads YYEKEE (reference sequence). The CDR3 DNA reads TGTGCCAGCAGCTTGGCCGGGCAGGGGGGCCAGCCCCAGCATTTT. It encodes CASSLAGQGGQPQHF. The full variable domain, rest sourced from reference TRBV5-5 and TRBJ1-5, is DAGVTQSPTHLIKTRGQQVTLRCSPISGHKSVSWYQQVLGQGPQFIFQYYEKEERGRGNFPDRFSARQFPNYSSELNVNALLLGDSALYLCASSLAGQGGQPQHFGDGTRLSIL.

This chain links TRBV7-9 with TRBJ2-1; TRBD2 matches 9 bases. There are 14 residues in the CDR3. Losses at the gene ends were 5 bases for V and 5 bases for J; bases not matched to a gene: 4. Germline V gene sequence: CDR1 SEHNR, CDR2 FQNEAQ (reference sequence). Written as DNA, the CDR3 is TGTGCCAGCAGCCCGGGACTAGCTGACAATGAGCAGTTCTTC. The encoded protein is CASSPGLADNEQFF.

The chain uses TRBV4-3 and TRBJ1-3; D not certain. Germline V lookup: CDR1 LGHNA, CDR2 YSLEER. The V end was cut by 2 bases, the J end by 2 bases, with 7 bases between. The CDR3 length is 14 residues. The CDR3: CASSQKATGNTIYF. For the CDR3, the DNA is TGCGCCAGCAGCCAAAAAGCGACTGGAAACACCATATATTTT.

This chain joins TRBV6-5 and TRBJ2-1, with D possibly being TRBD1 (5 bases). The V gene's germline CDR1 is MNHEY and CDR2 SVGAGI. CDR3 length: 15 residues. V lost 0 bases to trimming and J lost 6 bases, with 12 bases between them. CDR3 in DNA: TGTGCCAGCAGTTACTCGCCAGGGAAGGCCAATGAGCAGTTCTTC. Translating it yields CASSYSPGKANEQFF.

V and J are TRBV11-2 and TRBJ1-2; D is unclear. The V gene's germline CDR1 is SGHAT and CDR2 FQNNGV. The V and J ends lost 2 bases and 8 bases respectively, with 18 bases between them. The CDR3 length is 15 residues. CDR3 nucleotides: TGTGCCAGCAGCTTACTAGGTCTCCCCGGGGAGGGCTACACCTTC. It specifies CASSLLGLPGEGYTF.

The chain recombines TRBV6-5 with TRBJ1-5, with 9 bases that match TRBD1. Unmatched junction bases numbered 5, after V lost 6 bases and J lost 2 bases. CDR3 length equals 15 residues. The germline V gene has CDR1 MNHEY and CDR2 SVGAGI. The CDR3 DNA follows: TGTGCCAGCAGGGGGACAGGGAGAGGCAATCAGCCCCAGCATTTT. Its translation is CASRGTGRGNQPQHF.

The chain couples TRBV10-3 to TRBJ2-7; TRBD1 aligns across 9 bases. J lost 2 bases, V lost 0 bases, and 11 bases had no gene match. From germline, CDR1 is ENHRY and CDR2 SYGVKD. The CDR3 length is 18 residues. The CDR3 sequence: CAISESGAGTGTPYEQYF. The CDR3 DNA reads TGTGCCATCAGTGAGTCAGGTGCCGGGACAGGGACTCCCTACGAGCAGTACTTC.

The gene calls are TRBV5-8 and TRBJ1-5; D call uncertain. The CDR3 consists of 15 residues. V lost 0 bases to trimming and J lost 6 bases, with 13 bases between them. Germline V gene lookup returns CDR1 SGHTS and CDR2 YDEGEE. The CDR3 nucleotides are TGTGCCAGCAGCTTGGATGTGGGTGAGGGTCAGCCCCAGCATTTT. It codes for CASSLDVGEGQPQHF.

V is TRBV10-3 and J is TRBJ1-3, with TRBD1 matching 7 bases. Trimming at V came to 3 bases and at J to 1 base, leaving 0 bases not matched to a gene. There are 14 residues in the CDR3. The V gene's germline CDR1 is ENHRY and CDR2 SYGVKD. The CDR3 loop reads CAISDRGSGNTIYF. CDR3 in DNA: TGTGCCATCAGTGACAGGGGGTCTGGAAACACCATATATTTT.

The J gene is TRBJ2-1, the V gene TRBV27, with 16 bases identical to TRBD2. CDR1 and CDR2 from the germline V gene are MNHEY and SMNVEV (reference sequence). This CDR3 region has 15 residues. V lost 8 bases to trimming and J lost 8 bases; unmatched junction nucleotides: 6. CDR3 nucleotide sequence: TGTGCCAGCCGCACCGGGACTAGCGGGAGGGATGAGCAGTTCTTC. Residues: CASRTGTSGRDEQFF.